Here is one T cell receptor (beta chain) with its context. Its specific antigen is unknown. Base quality data are lacking; no much larger clone is found one base away. These data come from a study of CD8 T cells in Susac syndrome (dated by TCRdb to between 2017 and 2020). Broadly, across the study: Repertoire sequencing was used to test whether CD8+ T cell activation and differentiation in Susac syndrome was antigen driven.

Measured from the cysteine to the phenylalanine, the CDR3 is 12 residues long. This entry keeps only the CDR3 DNA: 36 bases, framed from base 1. From the germline V gene, CDR1 is MNHNS and CDR2 is SASEGT. V is shortened by 6 bases, J by 3 bases, and the region joining them spans 9 bases. RNA was extracted using the RNeasy kit, and about 0.45 to 1 ug of the RNA was reverse transcribed with random hexamers. TCR beta CDR3 regions were amplified with the immunoSEQ multiplex PCR assay covering 54 Vbeta and 13 Jbeta segments. Bias from PCR amplification was corrected by using a synthetic template baseline for primer optimization and for computational correction. The study's processing was this. Reads were annotated to V, D and J genes per IMGT and analyzed with immunoSEQ Analyzer, keeping only productive sequences. Clonality was calculated as one minus the Shannon entropy normalized by log2 of the number of productive unique sequences. For each patient and control, public and private clones were evaluated among the 100 most prevalent clones. Clones were defined as Susac-specific when absent from the healthy and MS cohorts, from about a thousand published viral clones and from other ImmuneACCESS disease sequences. TCRdb redid the processing of the public reads, applying fastp at Q25 and MiXCR, and retained in-frame beta chains. Each entry merges the rows of one CDR3 protein and shows their most common DNA and genes. The V and J calls, along with clone size, are taken from TCRdb and not from the paper's own processing. This sample is represented by some 150,000 distinct CDR3 sequences; approximately 93% of them were singletons. The leading ten clones occupy 0.084% of the sample.

High-throughput TCR beta sequencing profiled peripheral blood CD8+ and CD4+ T cells from healthy donors, Susac syndrome patients and multiple sclerosis patients. Healthy donors were included as age- and sex-matched controls. Bulk CD8+ and CD4+ T cells were purified magnetically by negative isolation, whereas CD8+ TEMRA cells were enriched by FACS. Blood was drawn into EDTA tubes, processed within 24 hours, and PBMCs were isolated by density gradient centrifugation. PBMCs destined for TCR sequencing were cryopreserved in liquid nitrogen and later thawed in a 37 °C water bath. Purity of sorted or isolated CD4+, CD8+ and CD8+ TEMRA cells was at least 90%. What the study reported, not specific to this receptor: The study acknowledged that relatively few individuals were included in the TCR sequencing and HLA analysis.

The sequenced sample consisted of CD4+ T cells from PBMCs. The sequence joins TRBV6-1 to TRBJ2-7; too little of a D gene remains to name it. The receptor was isolated from a human donor in good health. The CDR3 reads CASRKRLYEQYF. The nucleotides read TGTGCCAGCAGGAAGCGCCTCTACGAGCAGTACTTC.